The T cell receptor beta chain under discussion was sequenced for a study of cytomegalovirus exposure and HLA in healthy donors. On this clone itself: Its specificity is not known.

PCR amplification relied on 60 Vbeta primers (plus 13 Jbeta primers). Profiled with immunoSEQ multiplex PCR; TCRdb holds only in-frame clones, not every one. The table has some 160,000 clones, less than 90% seen once. Study-wide points: The authors enumerated over 150 TCR beta chains as linked to cytomegalovirus. Confirmation in vitro established that a few CMV-associated chains were specific for CMV antigens.

Germline V CDR1 and CDR2: MNHNY, SVGAGI (reference sequence). V lost 7 bases and J 0 bases, leaving 12 bases between the germline ends. The CDR3 length is 14 residues. This sequence was found in a man aged 18 to 35 in good health and CMV-seronegative. The chain employs TRBV6-6 and TRBJ1-1; D not certain. The sequencing sample was made of PBMCs. This CDR3 is CASNRWVMNTEAFF. CDR3 nucleotide sequence: TGTGCCAGCAACAGATGGGTTATGAACACTGAAGCTTTCTTT.